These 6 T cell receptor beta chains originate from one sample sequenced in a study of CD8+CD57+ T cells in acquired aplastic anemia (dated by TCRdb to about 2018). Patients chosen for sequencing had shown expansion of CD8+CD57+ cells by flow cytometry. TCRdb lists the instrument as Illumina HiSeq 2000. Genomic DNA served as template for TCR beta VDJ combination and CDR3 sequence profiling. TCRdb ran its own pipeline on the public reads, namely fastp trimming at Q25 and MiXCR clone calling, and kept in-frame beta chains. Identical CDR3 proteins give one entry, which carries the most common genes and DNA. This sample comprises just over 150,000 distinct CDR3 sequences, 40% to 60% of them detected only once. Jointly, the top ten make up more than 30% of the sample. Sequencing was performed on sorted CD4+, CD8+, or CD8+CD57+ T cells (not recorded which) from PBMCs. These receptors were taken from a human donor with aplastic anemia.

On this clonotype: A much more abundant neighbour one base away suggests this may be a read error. The CDR3 loop is CAGRNGDAGNTIYF. CDR3 DNA sequence: TGTGCCGGCAGGAACGGGGACGCTGGAAACACCATATATTTT. The chain employs TRBV2 and TRBJ1-3, with D perhaps matching TRBD1 (5 bases). The CDR3 runs 14 residues. Per germline, CDR1 SNHLY and CDR2 FYNNEI.

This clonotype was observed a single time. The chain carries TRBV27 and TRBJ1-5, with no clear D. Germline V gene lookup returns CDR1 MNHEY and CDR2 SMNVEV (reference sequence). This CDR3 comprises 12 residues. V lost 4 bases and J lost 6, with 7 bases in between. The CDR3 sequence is CASSSVGQPQHF. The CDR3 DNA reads TGTGCCAGCAGTTCCGTAGGTCAGCCCCAGCATTTT.

Here the CDR3 DNA reads TGTGCCAGCTCCCCCGGGGGGGAGGTGAACACTGAAGCTTTCTTT. Translating gives CASSPGGEVNTEAFF. The gene calls are TRBV25-1 and TRBJ1-1, with D possibly matching TRBD1 (5 bases). CDR1 and CDR2 (germline): MGHDK, SYGVNS. V lost 8 bases and J 0 bases, leaving 16 bases between the germline ends. The CDR3 is 15 residues long.

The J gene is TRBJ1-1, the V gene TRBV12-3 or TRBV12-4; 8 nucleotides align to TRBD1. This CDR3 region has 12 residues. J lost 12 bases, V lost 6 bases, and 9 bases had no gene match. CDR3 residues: CASRDRADRTFF. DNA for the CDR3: TGTGCCAGCAGGGACAGGGCAGATAGGACTTTCTTT.

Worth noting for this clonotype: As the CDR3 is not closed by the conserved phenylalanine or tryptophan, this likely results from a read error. The CDR3 DNA follows: TGTGCCAGCAGCTCGACCCCAATTGGCTACACCCTC. Protein sequence: CASSSTPIGYTL. This chain links TRBV5-4 with TRBJ1-2; no reliable D call. Germline lookup yields CDR1 SGHNT and CDR2 YYREEE (reference sequence). The CDR3 consists of 12 residues. The V end was cut by 3 bases, the J end by 7 bases, with 10 bases between.

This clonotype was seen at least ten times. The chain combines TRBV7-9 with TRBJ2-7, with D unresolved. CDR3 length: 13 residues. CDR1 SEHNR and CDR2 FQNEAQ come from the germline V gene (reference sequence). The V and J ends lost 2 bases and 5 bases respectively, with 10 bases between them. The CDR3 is CASSLSRVHEQYF. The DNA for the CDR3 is TGTGCCAGCAGCTTATCTCGCGTCCACGAGCAGTACTTC.